This T cell receptor beta chain was recovered during a study of CD8 T cells in Susac syndrome. The study's findings and limits: Clonal expansion involving Susac CD8+ cells peaked in TEMRA cells and active patients.

Note on this clonotype: The antigen is undetermined.

V was clipped by 1 base and J by 7 bases, with 15 bases between them. The V gene's germline CDR1 is SGHDT and CDR2 YYEEEE. The length of the CDR3 is 14 residues. Reverse transcription of roughly 0.45 to 1 ug RNA was carried out with random hexamers. Across 54 Vbeta and 13 Jbeta, TCR beta CDR3 was amplified with immunoSEQ multiplex PCR. TCRdb called the immunoSEQ multiplex PCR reads again in MiXCR, with one record for every CDR3 protein. The data contain around 150,000 distinct CDR3 sequences, roughly 94% of them seen just once; the ten biggest clones take up about 0.18%. The CD8+ and CD4+ T cells were isolated magnetically using a negative isolation approach, whereas the TEMRA cells were enriched by FACS.

The chain uses TRBV5-6 and TRBJ2-7; D not resolved. Sequencing used CD8+ T cells from PBMCs. The TCR originated in a human donor with Susac syndrome. The CDR3 DNA reads as TGTGCCAGCAGCTTGACCACCGGATGGGCGGAGCAGTACTTC. Protein sequence: CASSLTTGWAEQYF.